A selection of T cell receptor beta chains follows, all from one sample in a study of beta chain features in type 1 diabetes. The data were produced by immunoSEQ multiplex PCR, yet TCRdb's version contains in-frame clones alone and is incomplete. In the table there are 110,000 to 150,000 clones, approximately 9.2% of which are singletons. The specimen sequenced was central memory CD4+ T cells from blood. Source of these receptors: a man younger than 35 in good health. CDR3s include the opening cysteine and the closing phenylalanine or tryptophan.

j_call: TRBJ2-3; cdr3_length: 16; v_call: TRBV7-8; cdr3_aa: CASSQGGFKVTDTQYF
j_call: TRBJ2-2; cdr3_length: 14; v_call: TRBV10-3; cdr3_aa: CAITRQGGTGELFF
j_call: TRBJ1-2; cdr3_length: 13; v_call: TRBV7-9; cdr3_aa: CASSLEAGQGYTF
j_call: TRBJ1-1; cdr3_length: 15; v_call: TRBV2; cdr3_aa: CASSEEAIVNTEAFF
j_call: TRBJ2-1; cdr3_length: 15; v_call: TRBV6-6; cdr3_aa: CASSPRGGVYNEQFF
j_call: TRBJ2-7; cdr3_length: 13; v_call: TRBV5-1; cdr3_aa: CASSFDRTYEQYF
j_call: TRBJ1-6; cdr3_length: 14; v_call: TRBV7-2; cdr3_aa: CASSASRSNSPLHF
j_call: TRBJ2-7; cdr3_length: 15; v_call: TRBV23-1; cdr3_aa: CASSNQTGWPYEQYF
j_call: TRBJ2-2; cdr3_length: 15; v_call: TRBV18; cdr3_aa: CASLTGTGFSGELFF
j_call: TRBJ2-6; cdr3_length: 16; v_call: TRBV5-1; cdr3_aa: CASSFGGGAGANVLTF
j_call: TRBJ2-5; cdr3_length: 15; v_call: TRBV28; cdr3_aa: CASSFVVARVETQYF
j_call: TRBJ2-7; cdr3_length: 14; v_call: TRBV28; cdr3_aa: CASSLLAHSYEQYF
j_call: TRBJ2-7; cdr3_length: 14; v_call: TRBV7-2; cdr3_aa: CASSLKTRSYEQYF
j_call: TRBJ2-7; cdr3_length: 15; v_call: TRBV5-4; cdr3_aa: CASSGIGSGSYEQYF
j_call: TRBJ1-2; cdr3_length: 15; v_call: TRBV6-6; cdr3_aa: CASSYPTGPDYGYTF
j_call: TRBJ2-3; cdr3_length: 14; v_call: TRBV2; cdr3_aa: CASSEGTSADTQYF
j_call: TRBJ2-3; cdr3_length: 15; v_call: TRBV5-6; cdr3_aa: CASSLQWTGTDTQYF
j_call: TRBJ2-1; cdr3_length: 14; v_call: TRBV14; cdr3_aa: CASSLAKGNNEQFF
j_call: TRBJ1-5; cdr3_length: 15; v_call: TRBV9; cdr3_aa: CASSVTDNYNQPQHF
j_call: TRBJ2-7; cdr3_length: 15; v_call: TRBV5-1; cdr3_aa: CASSPRSGDSYEQYF
j_call: TRBJ2-5; cdr3_length: 16; v_call: TRBV9; cdr3_aa: CASSVGVAGDQETQYF
j_call: TRBJ2-1; cdr3_length: 13; v_call: TRBV6-5; cdr3_aa: CASRATGGNEQFF
j_call: TRBJ2-7; cdr3_length: 14; v_call: TRBV6-5; cdr3_aa: CASSAGPLSYEQYF
j_call: TRBJ2-3; cdr3_length: 14; v_call: TRBV5-1; cdr3_aa: CASSFGTGGDTQYF
j_call: TRBJ2-7; cdr3_length: 12; v_call: TRBV7-9; cdr3_aa: CASREGQGVQYF
j_call: TRBJ2-2; cdr3_length: 14; v_call: TRBV5-5; cdr3_aa: CASSLDGRSGELFF
j_call: TRBJ2-1; cdr3_length: 15; v_call: TRBV28; cdr3_aa: CASRDGQGAYNEQFF
j_call: TRBJ2-3; cdr3_length: 14; v_call: TRBV7-2; cdr3_aa: CASSLGAYTDTQYF
j_call: TRBJ2-1; cdr3_length: 16; v_call: TRBV4-3; cdr3_aa: CASSQDARGRTGEQFF
j_call: TRBJ2-5; cdr3_length: 14; v_call: TRBV5-1; cdr3_aa: CASSLGQGLETQYF
j_call: TRBJ2-5; cdr3_length: 14; v_call: TRBV5-1; cdr3_aa: CASSLAAAQETQYF
j_call: TRBJ1-6; cdr3_length: 14; v_call: TRBV6-5; cdr3_aa: CASSYRQGRSPLHF
j_call: TRBJ2-1; cdr3_length: 16; v_call: TRBV5-1; cdr3_aa: CASSLGPLAEHNEQFF
j_call: TRBJ1-6; cdr3_length: 16; v_call: TRBV6-6; cdr3_aa: CASSYYSNSYNSPLHF
j_call: TRBJ2-1; cdr3_length: 16; v_call: TRBV28; cdr3_aa: CASSLSASGAHNEQFF
j_call: TRBJ1-6; cdr3_length: 17; v_call: TRBV2; cdr3_aa: CASDIPGQGARNSPLHF
j_call: TRBJ1-1; cdr3_length: 13; v_call: TRBV7-6; cdr3_aa: CASSFQENTEAFF
j_call: TRBJ1-5; cdr3_length: 14; v_call: TRBV19; cdr3_aa: CASTDYLTEQPQHF
j_call: TRBJ1-4; cdr3_length: 15; v_call: TRBV5-8; cdr3_aa: CASRKGQGWNEKLFF
j_call: TRBJ2-7; cdr3_length: 14; v_call: TRBV9; cdr3_aa: CASSPRGTDYEQYF
j_call: TRBJ2-3; cdr3_length: 12; v_call: TRBV11-2; cdr3_aa: CASSLDGDTQYF
j_call: TRBJ2-2; cdr3_length: 17; v_call: TRBV30; cdr3_aa: CAWGTGRRRGDTGELFF
j_call: TRBJ2-2; cdr3_length: 16; v_call: TRBV4-2; cdr3_aa: CASSRGGEAGHGELFF
j_call: TRBJ1-6; cdr3_length: 13; v_call: TRBV2; cdr3_aa: CASSSTSGSPLHF
j_call: TRBJ2-7; cdr3_length: 15; v_call: TRBV5-1; cdr3_aa: CASSLNGGASYEQYF
j_call: TRBJ2-3; cdr3_length: 12; v_call: TRBV7-9; cdr3_aa: CASSPNTDTQYF
j_call: TRBJ2-5; cdr3_length: 16; v_call: TRBV29-1; cdr3_aa: CSVEWRGDRGFETQYF
j_call: TRBJ1-4; cdr3_length: 15; v_call: TRBV16; cdr3_aa: CASSQQGPLREKLFF
j_call: TRBJ2-1; cdr3_length: 12; v_call: TRBV7-2; cdr3_aa: CASMRGGNEQFF
j_call: TRBJ2-5; cdr3_length: 14; v_call: TRBV18; cdr3_aa: CASSTGLSEETQYF
j_call: TRBJ1-6; cdr3_length: 15; v_call: TRBV5-4; cdr3_aa: CASSAGQGKNSPLHF
j_call: TRBJ1-1; cdr3_length: 11; v_call: TRBV5-6; cdr3_aa: CASSLSGEAFF